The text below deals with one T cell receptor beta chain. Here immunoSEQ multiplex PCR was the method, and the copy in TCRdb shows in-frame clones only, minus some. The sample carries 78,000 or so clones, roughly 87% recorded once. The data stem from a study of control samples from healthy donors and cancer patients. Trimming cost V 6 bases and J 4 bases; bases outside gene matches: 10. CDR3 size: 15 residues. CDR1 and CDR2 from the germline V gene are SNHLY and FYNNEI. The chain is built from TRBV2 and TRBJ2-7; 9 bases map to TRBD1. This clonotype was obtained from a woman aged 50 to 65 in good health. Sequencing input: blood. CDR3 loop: CASRAGTGILYEQYF. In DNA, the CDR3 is TGTGCCAGCAGAGCCGGGACAGGGATTCTTTACGAGCAGTACTTC.